This T cell receptor (beta chain) originates from a study of blood T cell repertoires in COVID-19. Study-level background: The United States, Italy and Spain supplied acute and convalescent COVID-19 samples. T cells, B-cell-depleted T cells, or PBMCs provided the cDNA or gDNA that served as material.

The junction had 6 bases not matched to a gene; V was cut back by 8 bases and J by 5 bases. The CDR3 has 13 residues. Germline CDR1 is MNHEY and CDR2 is SVGAGI. Original processing notes: Reference gene primers were amplified, and this amplification served to estimate nucleated cell counts. The method was immunoSEQ multiplex PCR; TCRdb's version includes in-frame clones alone and lacks a portion of them. V, J and clone size reflect that table, while D and trimming were determined from the DNA. In the table there are 200,000 to 250,000 clones, about 83% of which are singletons. Sequencing was carried out using peripheral blood. The chain is built from TRBV6-5 and TRBJ2-5; the match to TRBD2 covers 9 bases. The sequence was obtained from a woman in her 50s with acute or convalescent COVID-19. In DNA, the CDR3 is TGTGCCAGCGGGCGGGAGGGTAGGGAGACCCAGTACTTC. It specifies CASGREGRETQYF.